This T cell receptor (beta chain) was sequenced during a study of human T cells and chemical hapten exposure. Trimming took off 4 bases at V and 14 bases at J, with 15 bases between the two ends. The CDR3 has 12 residues. CDR1 is KGHDR, CDR2 SFDVKD, per germline. Time point: pre-sensitization, week 0. Indicated treatment: therapeutic diphenylcyclopropenone sensitization with weekly scalp DPC. General study points: Expanded TCRs made up significantly more big CDR3 similarity clusters than controls did.

As for this clonotype: The antigen remains undetermined.

TCRdb re-called the RACE reads with MiXCR, one entry per CDR3 protein. In the table there are some 250,000 distinct CDR3 sequences, around 7.7% of which are singletons. V is TRBV24-1 and J is TRBJ2-3; D gene ambiguous. The source was whole blood, collected in connection with sensitization to the hapten diphenylcyclopropenone (DPC). The receptor was derived from a man aged 18 to 29 with alopecia areata. Some clones in this sample may be carry-over from other donors' samples. CDR3: CATSDLLGNRYF. The CDR3 DNA follows: TGTGCCACCAGTGACCTCTTGGGTAATCGGTATTTT.